The next 12 T cell receptor beta chains were all read from a single sample in a study of T cells expressing NK-cell markers. TCRdb reprocessed the 5' RACE reads; each CDR3 protein has one entry and no DNA is given. The record lists about 460,000 distinct CDR3 sequences, of which the ten most abundant hold almost 1.5%. Sequenced sample: blood T cells: a sorted CD56 or NKG2C T cell subset, CD4+ or CD8+ T cells, or bulk PBMC T cells (not recorded which). These receptors originate from a woman aged 45 to 65 in good health.

The chain links TRBV6-5 to TRBJ2-6; TCRdb indicates TRBD1, and absent DNA this call remains unverified. The CDR3 sequence is 15 residues long. Per the germline V gene, CDR1 is MNHEY and CDR2 is SVGAGI. CDR3: CASSGLGPGANVLTF.

The genes are TRBV11-2 and TRBJ2-2; the D gene TCRdb calls, TRBD2, cannot be checked with no DNA. The CDR3 contains 14 residues. CDR1 is SGHAT and CDR2 is FQNNGV in the germline V gene. The CDR3 here is CASSSWSSGGELFF.

The CDR3 sequence: CASSLMYTEAFF. The gene calls are TRBV12-3 or TRBV12-4 and TRBJ1-1. This CDR3 contains 12 residues.

This chain uses TRBV6-5 with TRBJ2-5; without DNA, the TCRdb call of TRBD1 cannot be checked. This CDR3 comprises 11 residues. CDR1 and CDR2 (germline): MNHEY, SVGAGI. CDR3 loop: CATGDLETQYF.

This chain links TRBV9 with TRBJ2-7; TCRdb's D call of TRBD2 is untestable without DNA. The CDR3 consists of 15 residues. Per germline, CDR1 SGDLS and CDR2 YYNGEE. CDR3 region: CASSVGTSGYYEQYF.

The CDR3: CASGFGQGDSETQYF. V is TRBV12-5 and J is TRBJ2-5; TCRdb's assignment of TRBD1 cannot be checked, as there is no DNA. Germline V gene lookup returns CDR1 LGHNT and CDR2 FRNRAP. The CDR3 consists of 15 residues.

The CDR3 region is CASSSGLRILKEQYF. The V call is TRBV28, the J call TRBJ2-7; without DNA, the TCRdb call of TRBD2 cannot be checked. The CDR3 covers 15 residues. Germline assignment: CDR1 MDHEN and CDR2 SYDVKM.

The V gene is TRBV6-5, the J gene TRBJ2-1; TCRdb outputs TRBD1, but without DNA this stays unchecked. Germline-derived CDR1 and CDR2 are MNHEY and SVGAGI. The CDR3 length is 15 residues. The CDR3 sequence: CASSTRDLRGNEQFF.

The chain couples TRBV5-6 to TRBJ1-3. CDR3 size: 15 residues. Germline values: CDR1 SGHDT, CDR2 YYEEEE. The CDR3 loop reads CASSGRTSGGNTIYF.

The gene calls are TRBV5-1 and TRBJ2-3; without DNA, the TCRdb call of TRBD2 cannot be checked. The CDR3 covers 18 residues. Germline CDR1 SGHRS, CDR2 YFSETQ. The CDR3 sequence: CASSLGGSSGRAADTQYF.

V and J are TRBV7-6 and TRBJ2-1; TCRdb outputs TRBD1, but without DNA this stays unchecked. This CDR3 is built from 15 residues. Looked up from germline, CDR1 is SGHVS and CDR2 is FNYEAQ. This chain's CDR3 is CASSPLQGAKPEQFF.

The chain uses TRBV25-1 and TRBJ1-6; TCRdb's D call, TRBD1, is unchecked because there is no DNA. The CDR3 is 15 residues long. Germline CDR1 is MGHDK and CDR2 is SYGVNS. The CDR3 sequence: CASSQHRGERSPLHF.